Below are 6 T cell receptor beta chains sequenced from a single sample in a study of chemoradiotherapy in HPV16-positive cancers. The repertoire was sequenced with immunoSEQ multiplex PCR; TCRdb's copy has only in-frame clones and lacks some. The sample lists about 33,000 clones, about 88% occurring once. The material sequenced was blood, taken from a patient who underwent chemoradiotherapy. All receptors derive from a human donor with HPV-associated anogenital cancer.

The V call is TRBV5-6, the J call TRBJ1-2; D might be TRBD1 (5 bases). CDR3 length: 14 amino acids. Deletions cut 6 bases from V and 4 bases from J, with 16 bases between. Germline V gives CDR1 SGHDT, CDR2 YYEEEE. DNA of the CDR3: TGTGCCAGCAACTTTGGACCCGGGACCTATGGCTACACCTTC. Its translation: CASNFGPGTYGYTF.

The chain employs TRBV18 and TRBJ1-4; no clear D. The germline gives CDR1 KGHSH, CDR2 LQKENI. The CDR3 is 14 residues long. With 7 bases removed from V and 0 bases from J, the gap between germline ends came to 9 bases. The chain's CDR3 is CASLSGSTNEKLFF. DNA for the CDR3: TGTGCCAGCTTGTCGGGATCAACTAATGAAAAACTGTTTTTT.

The V and J genes are TRBV5-5 and TRBJ2-4, with unresolved D. Germline loops: CDR1 SGHKS, CDR2 YYEKEE (reference sequence). V lost 7 bases, J lost 5 bases, and 16 bases lay in between. The CDR3 loop spans 14 amino acids. This CDR3 is CASATLSGENIQYF. CDR3 DNA: TGTGCCAGCGCGACCCTATCCGGAGAAAACATTCAGTACTTC.

The chain carries TRBV18 and TRBJ1-2; 7 positions match TRBD1. V lost 5 bases and J lost 2; bases outside the gene matches: 5. The CDR3 consists of 14 residues. In germline, CDR1 is KGHSH, CDR2 LQKENI. In DNA, the CDR3 is TGTGCCAGCTCAGCGACAGGGACAAACTATGGCTACACCTTC. Its translation: CASSATGTNYGYTF.

The chain's CDR3 is CASSTTQGGGYGYTF. In DNA form, the CDR3 reads TGTGCCAGCAGTACGACACAGGGGGGTGGCTATGGCTACACCTTC. This sequence joins TRBV6-5 and TRBJ1-2; the match to TRBD1 covers 8 bases. The V and J ends lost 5 bases and 4 bases, in that order; junction bases with no gene match: 9. This CDR3 comprises 15 residues. Germline-derived CDR1 and CDR2 are MNHEY and SVGAGI.

This chain links TRBV7-8 with TRBJ1-2, with D unresolved. V was cut by 1 base and J by 0 bases, with 18 bases left in between. Looked up from germline, CDR1 is SGHVS and CDR2 is FQNEAQ. This CDR3 has 18 amino acids. The CDR3, as DNA: TGTGCCAGCAGCTTAGATAGGCACGAGGAAACAGCTAACTATGGCTACACCTTC. Translating gives CASSLDRHEETANYGYTF.